This T cell receptor beta chain was observed in a study of early T cells in non-severe SARS-CoV-2 infection. Study background: The chains were unpaired, and the sequenced material was bulk RNA from unsorted whole blood.

Trimming pared 0 bases from V and 6 bases from J, leaving 11 bases between. CDR1 is GTSNPN, CDR2 SVGIG, per germline (reference sequence). This CDR3 is 13 amino acids long. Study results and caveats: In VDJdb matching, anti-spike CD8 responses were favored while private and CD4 specificities went missing.

Many counts were recorded for this clonotype. The antigen is unknown. Individual cDNA molecules were tagged with unique molecular identifiers, the study reported. TCRdb re-analysed the 5' RACE reads in MiXCR, keeping a single row per CDR3 protein. The sample carries more than 55,000 distinct CDR3 sequences, about 4.9% recorded once. The V and J genes are TRBV30 and TRBJ1-1; possible D gene TRBD1, 5 bases. Here the sequenced sample was whole blood, taken at baseline. The TCR was taken from an adult who was a healthcare worker with PCR-confirmed SARS-CoV-2 infection or an uninfected control (not recorded which). The donor label of this sample is uncertain. Here the CDR3 reads CAWSVRIRAEAFF. CDR3 nucleotide sequence: TGTGCCTGGAGTGTCAGGATCAGGGCTGAAGCTTTCTTT. Variable domain in full (rest from reference TRBV30 and TRBJ1-1): SQTIHQWPATLVQPVGSPLSLECTVEGTSNPNLYWYRQAAGRGLQLLFYSVGIGQISSEVPQNLSASRPQDRQFILSSKKLLLSDSGFYLCAWSVRIRAEAFFGQGTRLTVV.